This entry lists 19 T cell receptor beta chains sequenced from one sample in a study of T cell responses to AZD1222 COVID-19 vaccine. Profiled with immunoSEQ multiplex PCR; TCRdb holds only in-frame clones, not every one. This sample carries 85,000 to 130,000 clones, about 89% of them seen once, and the ten largest clones take roughly 3.3%. The specimen comprised peripheral blood, sampled 28 days after the second dose of the MenACWY control vaccine. The origin of the receptors is an adult who received the MenACWY meningococcal vaccine as a control.

V usage is TRBV14 and J usage is TRBJ2-3; D is uncertain. This CDR3 region has 11 residues. Trimming stripped 3 bases from V and 11 bases from J, with 9 bases between. The germline V gene encodes CDR1 SGHDN and CDR2 FVKESK. The CDR3 here is CASSQIGRQYF. The CDR3 DNA follows: TGTGCCAGCAGCCAGATCGGAAGGCAGTATTTT.

This clone was counted between two and nine times. The V gene is TRBV4-1, the J gene TRBJ1-2, with 8 bases lining up with TRBD1. This CDR3 has 16 residues. The V and J ends lost 8 bases and 4 bases, in that order; junction bases with no gene match: 15. Germline values: CDR1 MGHRA, CDR2 YSYEKL. CDR3 residues: CASGGTGLGAGYGYTF. The CDR3 bases are TGCGCCAGCGGTGGGACAGGACTTGGGGCGGGCTATGGCTACACCTTC.

Here the CDR3 reads CASSKRQANTGELFF. The DNA of the CDR3 is TGTGCCAGCAGTAAACGACAGGCGAACACCGGGGAGCTGTTTTTT. V and J are TRBV6-5 and TRBJ2-2, with D possibly matching TRBD1 (6 bases). V lost 5 bases and J lost 0, with 10 bases in between. Per germline, CDR1 MNHEY and CDR2 SVGAGI. The CDR3 loop spans 15 amino acids.

This sequence joins TRBV7-2 and TRBJ1-6, with 7 positions matching TRBD1. Trimming at V came to 7 bases and at J to 0 bases, leaving 6 bases not matched to a gene. From germline, CDR1 is SGHTA and CDR2 FQGNSA. The CDR3 length is 16 residues. The CDR3 is CASIQQGNSYNSPLHF. CDR3 nucleotide sequence: TGTGCCAGCATCCAACAGGGGAACTCCTATAATTCACCCCTCCACTTT. Filled out from reference TRBV7-2 and TRBJ1-6, the complete variable domain reads GAGVSQSPSNKVTEKGKDVELRCDPISGHTALYWYRQSLGQGLEFLIYFQGNSAPDKSGLPSDRFSAERTGGSVSTLTIQRTQQEDSAVYLCASIQQGNSYNSPLHFGNGTRLTVT.

The chain combines TRBV7-6 with TRBJ2-5; 11 nucleotides agree with TRBD2. CDR3 length equals 17 residues. The ends lost 1 base at V and 2 bases at J; junction bases unmatched: 6. CDR1 and CDR2 from the germline V gene are SGHVS and FNYEAQ. Written as DNA, the CDR3 is TGTGCCAGCAGCTTAGGTGTTAGCGGGGGGGGACAAGAGACCCAGTACTTC. This translates into CASSLGVSGGGQETQYF.

The chain combines TRBV2 with TRBJ2-3; D gene unclear. V was trimmed by 5 bases and J by 9 bases, leaving 15 bases between them. This CDR3 region has 13 residues. Looked up from germline, CDR1 is SNHLY and CDR2 is FYNNEI. CDR3 sequence: CASSSKTGGTQYF. As DNA, the CDR3 is TGTGCCAGCAGTTCGAAAACGGGTGGAACGCAGTATTTT.

This clone was detected only once. V gene TRBV28 combines with J gene TRBJ1-2, with D possibly matching TRBD1 (5 bases). The germline V gene has CDR1 MDHEN and CDR2 SYDVKM. This CDR3 has 15 residues. Between the trimmed V and J ends, which lost 5 bases and 4 bases, there was a span of 17 bases. Here the CDR3 reads CASSPRGESLYGYTF. The CDR3 nucleotides are TGTGCCAGCAGTCCAAGAGGGGAGTCACTCTATGGCTACACCTTC.

This chain joins TRBV27 and TRBJ2-6; 7 bases are a match to TRBD1. This CDR3 has 16 residues. Germline trimming cut 6 bases from V and 0 bases from J; bases unmatched to any gene: 5. CDR1 is MNHEY and CDR2 is SMNVEV in the germline V gene (reference sequence). The CDR3 DNA follows: TGTGCCAGCAGCAGACAGGGTCGCTCTGGGGCCAACGTCCTGACTTTC. It codes for CASSRQGRSGANVLTF.

This rearrangement joins TRBV10-3 to TRBJ1-1, with 7 nucleotides matching TRBD1. Germline-derived CDR1 and CDR2 are ENHRY and SYGVKD. The junction had 10 bases not matched to a gene; V was cut back by 5 bases and J by 1 base. The CDR3 length is 16 residues. CDR3 region: CAISPRTGGQNTEAFF. As DNA, the CDR3 is TGTGCCATCAGTCCTCGGACAGGCGGACAGAACACTGAAGCTTTCTTT.

This chain joins TRBV2 and TRBJ1-1; no definite D call. CDR1 is SNHLY and CDR2 is FYNNEI in the germline V gene. The CDR3 covers 15 residues. V shed 1 base and J shed 1 base, with 10 bases lying between them. The CDR3 DNA reads TGTGCCAGCAGTGAAGTGGGCAGGTGGAACACTGAAGCTTTCTTT. It specifies CASSEVGRWNTEAFF. Looking up the rest from reference TRBV2 and TRBJ1-1 gives the full variable domain: EPEVTQTPSHQVTQMGQEVILRCVPISNHLYFYWYRQILGQKVEFLVSFYNNEISEKSEIFDDQFSVERPDGSNFTLKIRSTKLEDSAMYFCASSEVGRWNTEAFFGQGTRLTVV.

The chain links TRBV6-5 to TRBJ1-2; 7 nucleotides match TRBD1. The CDR3 consists of 12 residues. The germline gives CDR1 MNHEY, CDR2 SVGAGI. V gave up 8 bases and J gave up 4 bases; unmatched junction bases: 4. CDR3 protein: CASRDSLYGYTF. The CDR3, as DNA: TGTGCCAGCCGGGACAGTCTCTATGGCTACACCTTC.

This rearrangement joins TRBV7-9 to TRBJ1-1; TRBD1 agrees at 9 bases. After removal of 1 base from V and 4 bases from J, the junction contained 4 bases not matched to a gene. This CDR3 has 15 amino acids. Germline-derived CDR1 and CDR2 are SEHNR and FQNEAQ (reference sequence). The CDR3, as DNA: TGTGCCAGCAGCTTAGGACAGGGGGAGTTCACTGAAGCTTTCTTT. Its translation is CASSLGQGEFTEAFF.

The chain combines TRBV28 with TRBJ2-7; 11 nucleotides align to TRBD1. The CDR3 totals 13 residues. Per germline, CDR1 MDHEN and CDR2 SYDVKM. Trimming at V came to 10 bases and at J to 3 bases, leaving 5 bases not matched to a gene. The CDR3 DNA reads TGTGCCACCGAGGGGACAGGGGGCTACGAGCAGTACTTC. Translation gives CATEGTGGYEQYF. Supplemented by reference TRBV28 and TRBJ2-7, the full variable domain reads DVKVTQSSRYLVKRTGEKVFLECVQDMDHENMFWYRQDPGLGLRLIYFSYDVKMKEKGDIPEGYSVSREKKERFSLILESASTNQTSMYLCATEGTGGYEQYFGPGTRLTVT.

This sequence joins TRBV18 and TRBJ1-5; 7 nucleotides line up with TRBD1. V shed 1 base, J shed 6 bases, and the junction held 3 bases outside the gene matches. This CDR3 has 14 amino acids. The germline CDR1 and CDR2 sequences are KGHSH and LQKENI. The CDR3 sequence is CASSPQGAGQPQHF. The CDR3 DNA follows: TGTGCCAGCTCACCACAGGGGGCAGGTCAGCCCCAGCATTTT.

This clone was recorded a few times. DNA for the CDR3: TGCGCCAGCAGCCAAGATCAAAGGGGAACGCAGCATTTT. Its protein product is CASSQDQRGTQHF. The genes are TRBV4-1 and TRBJ1-5; TRBD1 might be the D (5 bases). Germline-derived CDR1 and CDR2 are MGHRA and YSYEKL. The CDR3 contains 13 residues. The V gene lost 0 bases and the J gene lost 13 bases, with 13 bases spanning the gap.

This chain uses TRBV6-5 with TRBJ1-1, with TRBD1 as a possible D gene (5 bases). The V gene lost 5 bases and the J gene lost 0 bases, with 10 bases spanning the gap. The length of the CDR3 is 14 residues. The germline V gene encodes CDR1 MNHEY and CDR2 SVGAGI. The CDR3 sequence is CASSRGGVNTEAFF. The CDR3 DNA follows: TGTGCCAGCAGTCGCGGAGGGGTGAACACTGAAGCTTTCTTT.

The CDR3 nucleotides read TGTGCCAGCAGCCCTACAAGGAAGGGAGAGACTAACTATGGCTACACCTTC. It translates to CASSPTRKGETNYGYTF. This chain links TRBV6-2 or TRBV6-3 with TRBJ1-2; no reliable D call. CDR1 and CDR2 (germline): MNHEY, SVGEGT. The length of the CDR3 is 17 residues. V was pared by 6 bases and J by 0 bases, with 20 bases between.

The rearrangement uses TRBV27 and TRBJ1-1; the match to TRBD1 covers 12 bases. The V and J ends lost 7 bases and 8 bases, in that order; junction bases with no gene match: 11. This CDR3 is built from 15 residues. The germline CDR1 and CDR2 sequences are MNHEY and SMNVEV (reference sequence). CDR3 in amino acids: CASTANRDRGREAFF. The CDR3 bases are TGTGCCAGCACCGCGAACCGGGACAGGGGGCGCGAAGCTTTCTTT.

The chain links TRBV14 to TRBJ1-3; D gene unclear. CDR1 and CDR2 from the germline V gene are SGHDN and FVKESK. The germline V and J ends were trimmed by 5 bases and 5 bases, with 16 bases remaining between them. CDR3 length: 15 residues. The CDR3 DNA sequence: TGTGCCAGCAGCTTACAAGTAGGCTCGAGAAACACCATATATTTT. As protein: CASSLQVGSRNTIYF. Looking up the rest from reference TRBV14 and TRBJ1-3 gives the full variable domain: EAGVTQFPSHSVIEKGQTVTLRCDPISGHDNLYWYRRVMGKEIKFLLHFVKESKQDESGMPNNRFLAERTGGTYSTLKVQPAELEDSGVYFCASSLQVGSRNTIYFGEGSWLTVV.